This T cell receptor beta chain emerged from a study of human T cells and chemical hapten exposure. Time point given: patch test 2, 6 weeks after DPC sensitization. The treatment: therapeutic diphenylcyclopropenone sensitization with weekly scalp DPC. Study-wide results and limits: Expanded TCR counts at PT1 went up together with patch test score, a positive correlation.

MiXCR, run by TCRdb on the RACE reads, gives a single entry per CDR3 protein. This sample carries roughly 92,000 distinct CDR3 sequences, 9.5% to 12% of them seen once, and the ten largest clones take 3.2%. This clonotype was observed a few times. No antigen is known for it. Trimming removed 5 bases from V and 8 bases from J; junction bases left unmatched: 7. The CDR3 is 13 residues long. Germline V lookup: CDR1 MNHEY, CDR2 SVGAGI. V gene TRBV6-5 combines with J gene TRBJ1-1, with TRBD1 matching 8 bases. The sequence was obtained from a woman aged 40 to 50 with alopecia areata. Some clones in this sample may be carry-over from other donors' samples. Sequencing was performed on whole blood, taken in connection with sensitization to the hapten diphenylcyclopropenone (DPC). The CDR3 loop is CASSTWTGLEAFF. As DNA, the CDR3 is TGTGCCAGCAGTACCTGGACAGGGCTGGAAGCTTTCTTT.